Below are 4 T cell receptor beta chains sequenced from a single sample in a study of T-cell memory formation after mild COVID-19. In TCRdb, the 5' RACE reads were re-called with MiXCR into one record per CDR3 protein. The repertoire holds hundreds of thousands of distinct CDR3 sequences, with over 15% as singletons. Source material: PBMCs or a T cell subset sorted from them (not recorded which). All receptors come from an adult woman who had mild COVID-19 (a few samples of this study predate the infection). Cell type and time point are not known.

This clonotype was observed at least ten times. The chain joins TRBV12-3 or TRBV12-4 to TRBJ2-7; D not certain. Trimming took off 8 bases at V and 2 bases at J, with 4 bases between the two ends. CDR3 length: 10 residues. The DNA of the CDR3 is TGTGCCAGCGGAACCTACGAGCAGTACTTC. This encodes CASGTYEQYF.

The chain combines TRBV7-3 with TRBJ2-1; the match to TRBD2 covers 14 bases. The CDR3 sequence is 16 residues long. The germline V gene encodes CDR1 SGHTA and CDR2 FQGTGA. Trimming removed 6 bases from V and 7 bases from J; junction bases left unmatched: 8. The CDR3 spells CASSPRLAGGQNEQFF. The DNA for the CDR3 is TGTGCCAGCAGTCCCAGACTAGCGGGGGGGCAGAATGAGCAGTTCTTC.

This clonotype was observed a handful of times. The chain has TRBV21-1 and TRBJ2-1; the D call TRBD2 from the table was never checked on the DNA. TRBV21-1 is an annotated pseudogene. This CDR3 is 18 amino acids long. CDR3 nucleotide sequence: TGTGCCAGCAGGTCGTGCATGCAGGCGGGAGGCCCTTACAATGAGCAGTTCTTC. Protein product: CASRSCMQAGGPYNEQFF.

This clonotype has just a few counts. The chain employs TRBV11-1 and TRBJ2-3; 8 bases agree with TRBD1. The CDR3 consists of 15 residues. Germline V gives CDR1 SGHAT, CDR2 FQDESV (reference sequence). The J segment lost 5 bases and the V segment lost 3 bases, leaving 7 bases of the junction unmatched. CDR3 sequence: CASSFDRGRGDTQYF. CDR3 coding DNA: TGTGCCAGCAGCTTCGACAGGGGTCGTGGAGATACGCAGTATTTT.